The 21 T cell receptor beta chains in this list originate from one sample, sequenced in a study of CXCR3-negative and CXCR3-positive naive CD8 T cells. Libraries were UMI-labeled 5' RACE TRB cDNA. One entry per CDR3 protein, without DNA, is what TCRdb gives after re-calling the 5' RACE reads. This repertoire includes about 57,000 distinct CDR3 sequences. Study results and caveats: CXCR3-positive naive cells had more hydrophobic TRB CDR3s than CXCR3-negative naive cells.

Antigens of these TCRs are unknown. Sequencing used naive CXCR3+ CD8+ T cells from blood. Subset defined: CD45RO-CCR7+CD27+CD95- naive CD8+ T cells expressing CXCR3 (TNR3+). The origin of the receptors is a human donor in good health. Some clones in this sample may be carry-over from other donors' samples.

The rearrangement joins TRBV29-1 to TRBJ1-2; the D call from TCRdb, TRBD1, cannot be confirmed without DNA. Germline assignment: CDR1 SQVTM and CDR2 ANQGSEA. The length of the CDR3 is 12 residues. The CDR3 protein is CSVRTGGYGYTF.

The rearrangement joins TRBV11-2 to TRBJ2-1. The CDR3 is 11 residues long. Germline CDR1 reads SGHAT; CDR2 reads FQNNGV. The CDR3 is CASNSYNEQFF.

The chain employs TRBV7-9 and TRBJ1-5; no DNA is available, so the TRBD1 call from TCRdb remains unchecked. This CDR3 region has 14 residues. Germline values: CDR1 SEHNR, CDR2 FQNEAQ (reference sequence). The CDR3 spells CASSSLGAGQPQHF.

This chain links TRBV14 with TRBJ1-1. Germline V CDR1 and CDR2: SGHDN, FVKESK. This CDR3 has 14 amino acids. The CDR3 protein is CASSRDTRFTEAFF.

The chain carries TRBV30 and TRBJ1-3. CDR3 size: 12 residues. In germline, CDR1 is GTSNPN, CDR2 SVGIG (reference sequence). The chain's CDR3 is CAWSDGGNTIYF.

The chain uses TRBV20-1 and TRBJ1-2; TCRdb's D call of TRBD1 is untestable without DNA. The CDR3 is made up of 15 amino acids. CDR1 and CDR2 (germline): DFQATT, SNEGSKA (reference sequence). The CDR3 loop reads CSARDLQGPGYGYTF.

J is TRBJ2-3 and V is TRBV4-3. The CDR3 consists of 15 residues. Per germline, CDR1 LGHNA and CDR2 YSLEER. The CDR3 loop reads CASSQAKYPTDTQYF.

The rearrangement joins TRBV7-3 to TRBJ2-1; the TRBD2 assignment by TCRdb is unverifiable without DNA. The CDR3 has 15 residues. CDR1 SGHTA and CDR2 FQGTGA come from the germline V gene. CDR3 loop: CASSSTSGGYNEQFF.

V usage is TRBV29-1 and J usage is TRBJ2-5; with no DNA, the TCRdb D assignment of TRBD2 cannot be verified. Germline V CDR1 and CDR2: SQVTM, ANQGSEA. The CDR3 loop spans 14 amino acids. CDR3 amino acids: CSGVGGLYQETQYF.

The gene calls are TRBV29-1 and TRBJ2-1; with no DNA, the TCRdb D assignment of TRBD2 cannot be verified. The CDR3 is 14 residues long. The germline CDR1 and CDR2 sequences are SQVTM and ANQGSEA. The CDR3 sequence is CSVGRQNSYNEQFF.

V usage is TRBV27 and J usage is TRBJ2-2. CDR3 length equals 12 residues. Germline CDR1 and CDR2: MNHEY and SMNVEV (reference sequence). CDR3: CASSFWSGELFF.

The chain employs TRBV5-1 and TRBJ2-1; TCRdb names TRBD2, which stays unverified in the absence of DNA. Germline V lookup: CDR1 SGHRS, CDR2 YFSETQ. This CDR3 comprises 15 residues. Here the CDR3 reads CASSRAGHGYNEQFF.

V is TRBV12-3 or TRBV12-4 and J is TRBJ1-2; the D call of TRBD1 rests on TCRdb alone, since no DNA is present to check it. This CDR3 contains 15 residues. CDR3 sequence: CASLRGPGGIDGYTF.

The V gene is TRBV6-1, the J gene TRBJ2-7; TCRdb names TRBD1, which stays unverified in the absence of DNA. Germline V lookup: CDR1 MNHNS, CDR2 SASEGT. CDR3 length: 15 amino acids. The CDR3 reads CASASGAEWSYEQYF.

This chain connects TRBV6-2 or TRBV6-3 to TRBJ2-1; TCRdb lists TRBD2, though no DNA is available to test this call. CDR3 length equals 16 residues. CDR1 MNHEY and CDR2 SVGEGT come from the germline V gene. The CDR3 spells CASKEPGLAGMNEQFF.

J is TRBJ1-2 and V is TRBV27; TCRdb lists TRBD1, though no DNA is available to test this call. CDR1 and CDR2 from the germline V gene are MNHEY and SMNVEV (reference sequence). The CDR3 has 14 amino acids. The CDR3 sequence is CASSYFTGDGGYTF.

The chain is built from TRBV9 and TRBJ1-2; TCRdb's D gene call, TRBD1, goes unchecked for lack of DNA. Germline V gives CDR1 SGDLS, CDR2 YYNGEE. There are 14 residues in the CDR3. CDR3 loop: CASSAGQGAYGYTF.

J is TRBJ2-1 and V is TRBV4-3; TCRdb proposes TRBD2, but this gene call is untestable without DNA. The CDR3 length is 17 residues. CDR1 and CDR2 (germline): LGHNA, YSLEER. CDR3 protein: CASSQEPRAGSCDEQFF.

The genes are TRBV9 and TRBJ2-7. The CDR3 extends over 14 amino acids. Germline CDR1 SGDLS, CDR2 YYNGEE. CDR3 in amino acids: CASSVEPLSYEQYF.

This CDR3 is CASSSPSLGDPYNEQFF. This chain uses TRBV12-3 or TRBV12-4 with TRBJ2-1; the D gene TCRdb calls, TRBD2, cannot be checked with no DNA. This CDR3 has 17 amino acids.

V gene TRBV4-3 combines with J gene TRBJ1-2. The CDR3 has 13 amino acids. Germline CDR1 LGHNA, CDR2 YSLEER. This CDR3 is CASSQAGTSGYTF.